This TCR beta chain emerged from a study of control samples from healthy donors and cancer patients. Some clones are missing from TCRdb's copy, which holds only in-frame ones; the method was immunoSEQ multiplex PCR. This table has about 51,000 clones, 89% appearing once. Material: PBMCs. The origin of this receptor is a man in his forties with colorectal cancer.

CDR3 in DNA: TGTGCCAGCAGTTACTCGCAGCGGTTAGGCTATGGCTACACCTTC. Its protein product is CASSYSQRLGYGYTF. V and J are TRBV6-5 and TRBJ1-2; unclear D gene. Germline lookup yields CDR1 MNHEY and CDR2 SVGAGI. With 0 bases removed from V and 4 bases from J, the gap between germline ends came to 12 bases. The CDR3 totals 15 residues.